The clone carrying this TCR beta chain was recorded only once. It may be a read error: a sequence one base away is much more abundant. The CDR3 end shows no conserved phenylalanine or tryptophan, and so a read error is likely. Unique molecular identifiers were built into the TCRbeta library. TCRdb redid the calling of the PCR reads with MiXCR, one entry per CDR3 protein. Counted here are hundreds of thousands of distinct CDR3 sequences, around 17% occurring once; the ten biggest clones make up approximately 1%. This entry comes from a study of T-cell reconstitution after alpha-beta-depleted transplantation in children. CDR1 SGHDT and CDR2 YYEEEE come from the germline V gene. CDR3 size: 13 residues. Between the trimmed V and J ends, which lost 3 bases and 4 bases, there was a span of 10 bases.

The V and J genes are TRBV5-6 and TRBJ1-1; D perhaps matches TRBD1 (5 bases). The source material was PBMCs from the stem cell graft donor, sampled from the stem cell graft. The TCR comes from a human donor who donated a stem cell graft to a child with acute myeloid leukemia. The CDR3 spells CASSSAGFTEAFL. CDR3 in DNA: TGTGCCAGCAGCTCTGCAGGGTTCACTGAAGCTTTCCTT.